Given below is one T cell receptor (beta chain) in context. Its antigen remains unknown. Germline V lookup: CDR1 DFQATT, CDR2 SNEGSKA (reference sequence). The CDR3 loop spans 11 amino acids. V was cut by 5 bases and J by 9 bases, with 8 bases left in between. It was with unique molecular identifiers that the TCRbeta library was prepared. One entry per CDR3 protein, called by TCRdb with MiXCR from the PCR reads. The sample lists 500,000 to 650,000 distinct CDR3 sequences, under 15% occurring once. The data were obtained in a study of T-cell reconstitution after alpha-beta-depleted transplantation in children. Study conclusions and caveats: Elevated TCRbeta diversity at day 60 was traced, in some patients, to surviving recipient T cells and thymic progenitors. Several hundred expanded graft clones reportedly supplied alpha-beta T cells about two months after transplant. A year post-transplant, T-cell counts and diversity derived mostly from newly produced T cells.

The sequenced sample was PBMCs, mostly from graft donor cells, obtained 360 days after TCRalphabeta/CD19-depleted stem cell transplant. The receptor comes from a male patient under 18 who had a stem cell transplant for acute myeloid leukemia, so the T cells may come from the graft donor. V gene TRBV20-1 combines with J gene TRBJ1-6, with D unclear. CDR3: CSALELSPLHF. The CDR3, as DNA: TGCAGTGCTCTTGAGCTTTCACCCCTCCACTTT.